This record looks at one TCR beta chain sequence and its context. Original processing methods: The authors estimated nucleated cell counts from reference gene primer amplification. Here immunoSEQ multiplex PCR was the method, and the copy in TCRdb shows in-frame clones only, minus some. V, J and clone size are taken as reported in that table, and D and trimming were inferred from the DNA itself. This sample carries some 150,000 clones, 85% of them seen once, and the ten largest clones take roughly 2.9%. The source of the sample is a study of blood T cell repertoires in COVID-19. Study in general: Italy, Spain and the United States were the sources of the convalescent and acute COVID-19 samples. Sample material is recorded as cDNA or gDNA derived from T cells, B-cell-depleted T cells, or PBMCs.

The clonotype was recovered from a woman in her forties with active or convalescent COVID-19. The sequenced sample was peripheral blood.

CDR3 region: CASSPILTYGYTF. The CDR3 DNA follows: TGTGCCAGCTCGCCAATACTTACTTATGGCTACACCTTC. V is TRBV18 and J is TRBJ1-2; D is ambiguous. The V end was cut by 6 bases, the J end by 5 bases, with 13 bases between. This CDR3 contains 13 residues. The germline CDR1 and CDR2 sequences are KGHSH and LQKENI.